The 16 T cell receptor beta chains below all came from one sample that was sequenced in a study of cytomegalovirus exposure and HLA in healthy donors (TCRdb year 2017). Preparation of the library involved the immunoSEQ multiplex PCR assay. For the multiplex PCR, a mixture combining 60 forward primers for TCR Vbeta segments and 13 reverse primers for TCR Jbeta segments was used. Sourced from immuneACCESS, this table was stored by TCRdb with only in-frame sequences that have V and J called. A share of the clones is absent; for the studies checked, an unresolved V gene accounts for under half, and the remainder has no known explanation. For this sample the table gives roughly 100,000 clones, of which roughly 15% were detected only once. The ten biggest clones cover over 0.8% of the sample. The sequenced sample was PBMCs. These receptors were taken from a female donor in good health and CMV-seronegative.

Only a few counts were recorded for this clone. The junction differs from germline at one of its ends, possibly a read error. The sample contains more than one DNA sequence encoding this CDR3. The chain couples TRBV4-1 to TRBJ2-7; 8 bases line up with TRBD1. This CDR3 has 16 amino acids. In germline, CDR1 is MGHRA, CDR2 YSYEKL. The CDR3 bases are TGCGCCAGCAGTCAAGATAGGACAGGGAGCTCCTACGAGCAGTACTTC. It translates to CASSQDRTGSSYEQYF.

This clone was recorded a few times. The gene calls are TRBV6-5 and TRBJ2-7, with 10 bases that match TRBD2. V was pared by 6 bases and J by 3 bases, with 8 bases of the junction left unmatched. Per germline, CDR1 MNHEY and CDR2 SVGAGI. The CDR3 is made up of 15 amino acids. As DNA, the CDR3 is TGTGCCAGCAGGGAAAGCGGGAGGGAGAGCTACGAGCAGTACTTC. Translating gives CASRESGRESYEQYF.

This chain uses TRBV9 with TRBJ2-1; no clear D gene. The CDR3 has 16 residues. The germline V gene has CDR1 SGDLS and CDR2 YYNGEE. Trimming took 0 bases from V and 5 from J, leaving 15 bases between them. The CDR3, as DNA: TGTGCCAGCAGCGTAGGTGCAAGCATATCGCACAATGAGCAGTTCTTC. Protein: CASSVGASISHNEQFF.

For the CDR3, the DNA is TGCAGCGTTGGTTTCCGGGATACGCAGTATTTT. This codes for CSVGFRDTQYF. The chain is built from TRBV29-1 and TRBJ2-3; D not resolved. This CDR3 contains 11 residues. Trimming removed 4 bases at V and 6 bases at J, with 8 bases between. Germline V gene lookup returns CDR1 SQVTM and CDR2 ANQGSEA.

The chain has TRBV29-1 and TRBJ1-1; D uncertain. The CDR3 runs 12 residues. V was shortened by 8 bases and J by 4 bases, with 14 bases between the two germline ends. The germline V gene encodes CDR1 SQVTM and CDR2 ANQGSEA. The CDR3 spells CSSSSRGTEAFF. CDR3 DNA: TGCAGCTCGAGTAGTCGGGGCACTGAAGCTTTCTTT.

This clone was detected a few times. This sequence joins TRBV27 and TRBJ2-1; 8 nucleotides match TRBD2. The CDR3 runs 16 residues. Trimming took 5 bases from V and 4 from J; bases not matched to a gene: 10. Germline lookup yields CDR1 MNHEY and CDR2 SMNVEV (reference sequence). This CDR3 is CASSPTGTRTYNEQFF. Written as DNA, the CDR3 is TGTGCCAGCAGTCCAACGGGGACTAGAACATACAATGAGCAGTTCTTC.

The chain employs TRBV30 and TRBJ1-1; 9 bases agree with TRBD1. The CDR3 spans 14 residues. V was clipped by 3 bases and J by 3 bases; unmatched bases: 5. Germline lookup yields CDR1 GTSNPN and CDR2 SVGIG (reference sequence). CDR3 protein: CAWSRTGVHTEAFF. The CDR3 bases are TGTGCCTGGAGCCGGACAGGGGTGCACACTGAAGCTTTCTTT.

The CDR3 region has the DNA TGTGCCAGCAGCCCTATCGGGACAGTAATTAATGAAAAACTGTTTTTT. Protein product: CASSPIGTVINEKLFF. The genes are TRBV11-2 and TRBJ1-4; 7 nucleotides align to TRBD1. V lost 5 bases to trimming and J lost 4 bases; unmatched junction nucleotides: 10. CDR1 SGHAT and CDR2 FQNNGV come from the germline V gene. CDR3 length equals 16 residues.

This clone has more than one count but fewer than ten. The chain is built from TRBV7-6 and TRBJ2-1, with 8 nucleotides matching TRBD2. CDR3 length: 17 residues. With 0 bases clipped from V and 2 bases from J, the junction kept 6 bases outside the gene matches. CDR1 is SGHVS, CDR2 FNYEAQ, per germline. The CDR3 reads CASSLAPTGGPYNEQFF. The CDR3 DNA is TGTGCCAGCAGCTTAGCGCCTACGGGGGGGCCCTACAATGAGCAGTTCTTC.

The V call is TRBV10-2, the J call TRBJ1-4, with a possible D match to TRBD1 (6 bases). The germline V and J ends were trimmed by 4 bases and 8 bases, with 26 bases remaining between them. The CDR3 covers 18 residues. Germline lookup yields CDR1 WSHSY and CDR2 SAAADI. In DNA, the CDR3 is TGCGCCAGCAGTGGGATTGAAGGACAGCGCGTGGTGGGGGAAAAACTGTTTTTT. Translating gives CASSGIEGQRVVGEKLFF.

The V call is TRBV7-9, the J call TRBJ1-5; TRBD1 aligns across 10 bases. Trimming at V came to 5 bases and at J to 2 bases, leaving 3 bases not matched to a gene. Per germline, CDR1 SEHNR and CDR2 FQNEAQ (reference sequence). The CDR3 is made up of 15 amino acids. The CDR3 DNA sequence: TGTGCCAGCAGCCAGACAGGGGGCGGCAATCAGCCCCAGCATTTT. This encodes CASSQTGGGNQPQHF.

The chain employs TRBV19 and TRBJ2-5; TRBD1 agrees at 8 bases. The V gene end was trimmed by 6 bases and the J gene end by 4 bases; junction bases not matched to a gene: 4. CDR3 size: 13 residues. Germline CDR1 reads LNHDA; CDR2 reads SQIVND (reference sequence). The CDR3 loop is CASRADRGETQYF. The CDR3 coding sequence is TGTGCCAGTAGAGCCGACAGGGGAGAGACCCAGTACTTC. Complete variable domain (other parts from reference TRBV19 and TRBJ2-5): DGGITQSPKYLFRKEGQNVTLSCEQNLNHDAMYWYRQDPGQGLRLIYYSQIVNDFQKGDIAEGYSVSREKKESFPLTVTSAQKNPTAFYLCASRADRGETQYFGPGTRLLVL.

This clone was detected only a few times. The chain links TRBV30 to TRBJ1-5; possible D gene TRBD1, 6 bases. Germline lookup yields CDR1 GTSNPN and CDR2 SVGIG (reference sequence). The CDR3 contains 13 residues. V lost 3 bases to trimming and J lost 6 bases, with 12 bases between them. The CDR3, as DNA: TGTGCCTGGAGCCTAGGGGGGGTTCAGCCCCAGCATTTT. Protein product: CAWSLGGVQPQHF. The full variable domain, in which reference TRBV30 and TRBJ1-5 provide the parts outside the CDR3, is SQTIHQWPATLVQPVGSPLSLECTVEGTSNPNLYWYRQAAGRGLQLLFYSVGIGQISSEVPQNLSASRPQDRQFILSSKKLLLSDSGFYLCAWSLGGVQPQHFGDGTRLSIL.

This clone was observed a handful of times. This chain uses TRBV14 with TRBJ2-1; 7 nucleotides match TRBD1. The CDR3 runs 17 residues. Germline V gene lookup returns CDR1 SGHDN and CDR2 FVKESK. Trimming took 1 base from V and 0 from J; bases not matched to a gene: 6. CDR3 sequence: CASSQAGRGYSYNEQFF. Written as DNA, the CDR3 is TGTGCCAGCAGCCAAGCCGGCAGGGGGTACTCCTACAATGAGCAGTTCTTC.

The chain employs TRBV14 and TRBJ2-5; TRBD2 might be the D (5 bases). The CDR3 loop spans 15 amino acids. Trimming removed 0 bases at V and 2 bases at J, with 10 bases between. From germline, CDR1 is SGHDN and CDR2 FVKESK. The CDR3 nucleotides are TGTGCCAGCAGCCAAGATCCGGACTGGCAAGAGACCCAGTACTTC. Amino acids: CASSQDPDWQETQYF. The full variable domain, its missing parts supplied by reference TRBV14 and TRBJ2-5, is EAGVTQFPSHSVIEKGQTVTLRCDPISGHDNLYWYRRVMGKEIKFLLHFVKESKQDESGMPNNRFLAERTGGTYSTLKVQPAELEDSGVYFCASSQDPDWQETQYFGPGTRLLVL.

This clone was seen a handful of times. V gene TRBV7-9 combines with J gene TRBJ1-1; D not certain. The length of the CDR3 is 12 residues. The germline V and J ends were trimmed by 5 bases and 7 bases, with 11 bases remaining between them. CDR1 and CDR2 (germline): SEHNR, FQNEAQ (reference sequence). The CDR3 region has the DNA TGTGCCAGCAGCCGCGCCGTCCATGAAGCTTTCTTT. It specifies CASSRAVHEAFF.